This T cell receptor beta chain was profiled in a study of T cell repertoires in cytomegalovirus infection. Trimming removed 0 bases at V and 1 base at J, with 6 bases between. The CDR3 contains 14 residues. CDR1 is MNHEY, CDR2 SVGAGI, per germline. This clonotype has ten or more counts. Its antigen is as yet unknown. Study outcomes and limitations: Dominating the ex vivo response were HLA-C-restricted CMV-specific TCR beta clonotypes.

TCRdb re-called the reads with MiXCR, one entry per CDR3 protein. The sample includes approximately 260,000 distinct CDR3 sequences, 20% to 25% of them seen just once. The V call is TRBV6-5, the J call TRBJ1-1, with D hard to call. This TCR was sampled from a human donor in good health (CMV status not recorded). Some clones in this sample may be carry-over from other donors' samples. The sequenced sample was cultured PBMCs, obtained from culture after CMV antigen stimulation. The CDR3 DNA reads TGTGCCAGCAGTTACTCTTTCTCGAACACTGAAGCTTTCTTT. Amino acids: CASSYSFSNTEAFF.